This T cell receptor beta chain was captured in a study of technical replicates of blood from a handful of donors. TCRdb's table, derived via immunoSEQ multiplex PCR, lists solely in-frame clones and lacks some. The repertoire holds 75,000 to 100,000 clones, with 95% as singletons. Trimming left V 5 bases short and J 0 bases short, with 13 bases between. The CDR3 extends over 15 amino acids. Germline loops: CDR1 SEHNR, CDR2 FQNEAQ (reference sequence). This chain uses TRBV7-9 with TRBJ1-1, with D maybe TRBD1 (5 bases). Sequencing was performed on T cells isolated from PBMCs. The source is a human donor in good health. CDR3 bases: TGTGCCAGCAGCAAGCAGACAGAACTGAACACTGAAGCTTTCTTT. As protein: CASSKQTELNTEAFF.